This paragraph reports one T cell receptor (beta chain). The CDR3 consists of 13 residues. CDR1 is LNHDA and CDR2 is SQIVND in the germline V gene (reference sequence). Trimming left V 6 bases short and J 5 bases short, with 13 bases between. The data originate from a study of technical replicates of blood from several donors. Profiling relied on immunoSEQ multiplex PCR, and the TCRdb table lists in-frame clones only, not all of them. The sample has about 81,000 clones, about 96% seen once. This rearrangement joins TRBV19 to TRBJ1-2; D call uncertain. The specimen sequenced was T cells isolated from PBMCs. This receptor was obtained from a human donor in good health. The CDR3 nucleotides are TGTGCCAGTAGCCCTCCCGGGTTGTATGGCTACACCTTC. It encodes CASSPPGLYGYTF.